This record looks at one TCR beta chain sequence and its context. These data belong to a study of shared clonotypes between healthy human individuals. The authors ran the assay at deep level. Measured with immunoSEQ multiplex PCR; TCRdb has only the in-frame clones, and not every one. The top ten clones hold 0.36% of a sample with roughly 2,500,000 clones, 90% to 95% of them seen once. V was shortened by 3 bases and J by 2 bases, with 10 bases between the two germline ends. Per germline, CDR1 SGHTA and CDR2 FQGNSA. The CDR3 is 14 amino acids. The gene calls are TRBV7-2 and TRBJ2-5; TRBD1 is a possible D gene (5 bases). The TCR comes from a man younger than 35 in good health. Some clones in this sample may be carry-over from other donors' samples. The sample consisted of naive CD4+ T cells from PBMCs. Regarding subset: CD45RA+ positively selected. For the CDR3, the DNA is TGTGCCAGCAGCTTTAATACAGGACAAGAGACCCAGTACTTC. It specifies CASSFNTGQETQYF.